The 17 T cell receptor beta chains presented below share a single source sample, sequenced in a study of T cell clusters in autoimmune cytopenias. Multiplex touch-down PCR amplified TRB using TRB-A and TRB-B pools in one tube. Reprocessing the multiplex PCR reads, TCRdb reports a single entry for every CDR3 protein and omits DNA. Its table lists around 9,700 distinct CDR3 sequences. Each sample's input was around 250 ng genomic DNA, roughly 38,000 genome equivalents. This same sample was also taken into another study, of T cell repertoires in aging, cancer and after chemotherapy.

Sample: peripheral blood. The source is a human donor in good health.

Its frequency marks this clonotype as medium-sized. CDR3 loop: CSAQGVAGSYNEQFF. The chain carries TRBV29-1 and TRBJ2-1; there is no DNA to check the TCRdb D call of TRBD1. Germline-derived CDR1 and CDR2 are SQVTM and ANQGSEA. The CDR3 is 15 residues long.

The chain has TRBV19 and TRBJ1-6; as DNA is missing, the TRBD1 call by TCRdb cannot be tested. The CDR3 extends over 14 amino acids. CDR1 is LNHDA, CDR2 SQIVND, per germline (reference sequence). The CDR3 protein is CASSIRGGNSPLHF.

V is TRBV18 and J is TRBJ2-2; as DNA is missing, the TRBD1 call by TCRdb cannot be tested. Germline CDR1 and CDR2: KGHSH and LQKENI. The CDR3 has 18 amino acids. The chain's CDR3 is CASSQRLAQGRDTGELFF. Filled out from reference TRBV18 and TRBJ2-2, the complete variable domain reads NAGVMQNPRHLVRRRGQEARLRCSPMKGHSHVYWYRQLPEEGLKFMVYLQKENIIDESGMPKERFSAEFPKEGPSILRIQQVVRGDSAAYFCASSQRLAQGRDTGELFFGEGSRLTVL.

This sequence joins TRBV27 and TRBJ2-7; the TCRdb call, TRBD1, lacks DNA for checking. The germline V gene encodes CDR1 MNHEY and CDR2 SMNVEV (reference sequence). This CDR3 is built from 15 residues. CDR3: CASSPPGSMAYEQYF.

The genes are TRBV5-5 and TRBJ1-1; TCRdb picks TRBD1, but there is no DNA to check that call. The CDR3 runs 15 residues. CDR1 is SGHKS, CDR2 YYEKEE, per germline (reference sequence). The CDR3 sequence: CASSSDGTGNTEAFF.

V and J are TRBV30 and TRBJ1-2. Germline V CDR1 and CDR2: GTSNPN, SVGIG (reference sequence). This CDR3 contains 14 residues. The CDR3 region is CASSISGGLYSYTF.

The V and J genes are TRBV27 and TRBJ2-1; no DNA is available, so the TRBD1 call from TCRdb remains unchecked. CDR1 and CDR2 from the germline V gene are MNHEY and SMNVEV (reference sequence). The CDR3 runs to 17 residues. CDR3 region: CASSPLKQGLGPNEQFF.

The V call is TRBV18, the J call TRBJ2-6. The CDR3 contains 13 residues. CDR1 and CDR2 (germline): KGHSH, LQKENI. The CDR3: CASSLKAFNVLTF.

This chain links TRBV27 with TRBJ2-7; TCRdb proposes TRBD2, but this gene call is untestable without DNA. The CDR3 is 16 residues long. Germline V gene sequence: CDR1 MNHEY, CDR2 SMNVEV (reference sequence). The CDR3 sequence is CASSADGTSGHYEQYF.

The V gene is TRBV19, the J gene TRBJ1-5; TCRdb's D call of TRBD1 is untestable without DNA. CDR1 is LNHDA, CDR2 SQIVND, per germline (reference sequence). The CDR3 has 16 residues. The CDR3 is CASSIWQGDGNQPQHF.

This chain connects TRBV11-1 to TRBJ2-3; TCRdb outputs TRBD1, but without DNA this stays unchecked. Germline-derived CDR1 and CDR2 are SGHAT and FQDESV (reference sequence). This CDR3 has 15 amino acids. CDR3 protein: CASSSTTGALGTQYF.

The chain carries TRBV18 and TRBJ1-2; as DNA is missing, the TRBD1 call by TCRdb cannot be tested. The CDR3 totals 16 residues. CDR1 KGHSH and CDR2 LQKENI come from the germline V gene. The CDR3 region is CASSPSTGLSNYGYTF.

This chain links TRBV5-5 with TRBJ2-2; the TCRdb call, TRBD2, lacks DNA for checking. The CDR3 is 15 amino acids. Germline CDR1 SGHKS, CDR2 YYEKEE (reference sequence). This CDR3 reads CASLTSGRAPGELFF.

The chain uses TRBV5-4 and TRBJ2-1; the TCRdb D gene call, TRBD2, has no DNA to confirm it. The germline V gene encodes CDR1 SGHNT and CDR2 YYREEE (reference sequence). This CDR3 has 14 amino acids. This CDR3 is CASSSSGGGNEQFF. Full variable domain (remainder filled in from reference TRBV5-4 and TRBJ2-1): ETGVTQSPTHLIKTRGQQVTLRCSSQSGHNTVSWYQQALGQGPQFIFQYYREEENGRGNFPPRFSGLQFPNYSSELNVNALELDDSALYLCASSSSGGGNEQFFGPGTRLTVL.

The V call is TRBV6-1, the J call TRBJ2-5; there is no DNA to check the TCRdb D call of TRBD1. This CDR3 is 15 amino acids long. Per germline, CDR1 MNHNS and CDR2 SASEGT. The CDR3 here is CASSFQGSGQETQYF.

V usage is TRBV27 and J usage is TRBJ1-2; TCRdb gives TRBD1 as the D gene, but with no DNA this cannot be confirmed. The germline gives CDR1 MNHEY, CDR2 SMNVEV (reference sequence). CDR3 length equals 14 residues. The CDR3 reads CASSPSTVSRGYTF.

The chain is built from TRBV10-3 and TRBJ2-7; the D call from TCRdb, TRBD2, cannot be confirmed without DNA. The CDR3 has 12 residues. The germline V gene has CDR1 ENHRY and CDR2 SYGVKD. The CDR3 spells CAIGSGIYEQYF.